Below are 27 T cell receptor beta chains sequenced from a single sample in a study of cytomegalovirus exposure and HLA in healthy donors. Primers included in the PCR were 60 Vbeta and 13 Jbeta primers. This table comes from immunoSEQ multiplex PCR, and its TCRdb copy is limited to in-frame clones, with some not included. Of about 130,000 clones listed, roughly 74% are singletons. The sample was PBMCs. These TCRs come from a male donor in good health and CMV-seronegative.

J is TRBJ2-5 and V is TRBV7-2, with TRBD2 identical over 8 bases. With V trimmed by 3 bases and J by 5 bases, 5 bases remained unmatched. The CDR3 runs to 14 residues. Germline V gene lookup returns CDR1 SGHTA and CDR2 FQGNSA. CDR3 protein: CASSFRGGRETQYF. The DNA of the CDR3 is TGTGCCAGCAGCTTTCGCGGGGGGCGGGAGACCCAGTACTTC. Looking up the rest from reference TRBV7-2 and TRBJ2-5 gives the full variable domain: GAGVSQSPSNKVTEKGKDVELRCDPISGHTALYWYRQSLGQGLEFLIYFQGNSAPDKSGLPSDRFSAERTGGSVSTLTIQRTQQEDSAVYLCASSFRGGRETQYFGPGTRLLVL.

The chain couples TRBV15 to TRBJ1-6, with D unresolved. V lost 0 bases, J lost 10 bases, and 16 bases lay in between. CDR1 is LNHNV, CDR2 YYDKDF, per germline (reference sequence). This CDR3 is 16 amino acids long. The CDR3 DNA follows: TGTGCCACCAGCAGAGATTTGGCACCAGAGGGATCACCCCTCCACTTT. Its translation is CATSRDLAPEGSPLHF.

The J gene is TRBJ1-5, the V gene TRBV10-3; 7 nucleotides align to TRBD1. V lost 2 bases to trimming and J lost 4 bases; unmatched junction nucleotides: 14. CDR3 length: 18 amino acids. Germline V gene sequence: CDR1 ENHRY, CDR2 SYGVKD. The chain's CDR3 is CAISERQGDGGLNQPQHF. The CDR3, as DNA: TGTGCCATCAGTGAGCGACAGGGTGACGGCGGTCTAAATCAGCCCCAGCATTTT.

The chain joins TRBV4-3 to TRBJ2-3; tentatively, D is TRBD1 (6 bases). This CDR3 is built from 15 residues. CDR1 LGHNA and CDR2 YSLEER come from the germline V gene. Between the trimmed V and J ends, which lost 2 bases and 2 bases, there was a span of 11 bases. The CDR3: CASSQRWDNTDTQYF. The CDR3, as DNA: TGCGCCAGCAGCCAAAGATGGGACAACACAGATACGCAGTATTTT.

The chain joins TRBV7-2 to TRBJ2-5, with 10 positions matching TRBD1. The J call could be wrong; TRBJ2-7 is a better fit for the DNA end. Germline V gene sequence: CDR1 SGHTA, CDR2 FQGNSA. The CDR3 loop spans 15 amino acids. The CDR3, as DNA: TGTGCCAGCAGCTTACCAGGGACAGGGGCCTACGAGCAGTACTTC. This sequence encodes CASSLPGTGAYEQYF.

The CDR3 DNA reads as TGTGCCTGGGATACAGGGATCTCCTACGAGCAGTACTTC. It specifies CAWDTGISYEQYF. The gene calls are TRBV30 and TRBJ2-7, with a possible D match to TRBD1 (6 bases). Trimming cost V 5 bases and J 0 bases, with 11 bases left between them. The CDR3 totals 13 residues. Germline assignment: CDR1 GTSNPN and CDR2 SVGIG (reference sequence).

The chain combines TRBV15 with TRBJ2-7; D ambiguous. This CDR3 has 13 amino acids. Germline CDR1 LNHNV, CDR2 YYDKDF (reference sequence). Trimming pared 0 bases from V and 3 bases from J, leaving 6 bases between. The CDR3 nucleotides are TGTGCCACCAGCAGAGATTCCGGCTACGAGCAGTACTTC. The encoded protein is CATSRDSGYEQYF.

The chain combines TRBV9 with TRBJ2-4; 10 bases line up with TRBD1. Germline loops: CDR1 SGDLS, CDR2 YYNGEE. Unmatched junction bases numbered 15, after V lost 3 bases and J lost 0 bases. CDR3 length: 20 residues. The CDR3 coding sequence is TGTGCCAGCAGCGCCCAAGACGGGACAGGGGCCGATGTAGCCAAAAACATTCAGTACTTC. It is translated as CASSAQDGTGADVAKNIQYF.

The gene calls are TRBV19 and TRBJ1-3; 7 nucleotides match TRBD1. CDR1 and CDR2 from the germline V gene are LNHDA and SQIVND (reference sequence). The CDR3 length is 19 residues. The trim removed 5 bases at V and 4 bases at J, leaving 20 bases unmatched. CDR3 residues: CASSLRGTAQIHEGNTIYF. The DNA for the CDR3 is TGTGCCAGTAGTCTCCGAGGGACAGCCCAGATCCATGAGGGAAACACCATATATTTT.

CDR3 region: CASSSTGYNSPLHF. The CDR3 nucleotides read TGTGCCAGCAGCTCGACAGGCTATAATTCACCCCTCCACTTT. This chain uses TRBV7-9 with TRBJ1-6; perhaps TRBD1 as D (6 bases). The V and J ends lost 4 bases and 3 bases respectively, with 7 bases between them. This CDR3 is 14 amino acids long. Germline V gives CDR1 SEHNR, CDR2 FQNEAQ (reference sequence).

The chain carries TRBV7-8 and TRBJ2-1, with 12 bases matching TRBD2. The germline gives CDR1 SGHVS, CDR2 FQNEAQ. J lost 2 bases, V lost 5 bases, and 10 bases had no gene match. The CDR3 spans 18 residues. The CDR3 loop reads CASSPAGLAGGPYNEQFF. The CDR3 DNA reads TGTGCCAGCAGCCCCGCGGGCCTAGCGGGAGGGCCCTACAATGAGCAGTTCTTC.

The CDR3 is CASRNEVSRGGELFF. The CDR3 coding sequence is TGTGCCAGCAGAAACGAGGTCTCCCGTGGCGGGGAGCTGTTTTTT. The chain carries TRBV2 and TRBJ2-2; no firm D call. From germline, CDR1 is SNHLY and CDR2 FYNNEI. The CDR3 extends over 15 amino acids. V was trimmed by 6 bases and J by 7 bases, leaving 18 bases between them. The complete variable domain, with remaining parts taken from reference TRBV2 and TRBJ2-2, reads EPEVTQTPSHQVTQMGQEVILRCVPISNHLYFYWYRQILGQKVEFLVSFYNNEISEKSEIFDDQFSVERPDGSNFTLKIRSTKLEDSAMYFCASRNEVSRGGELFFGEGSRLTVL.

The chain has TRBV29-1 and TRBJ2-2; possible D gene TRBD1, 6 bases. The V end was cut by 4 bases, the J end by 7 bases, with 19 bases between. This CDR3 is built from 15 residues. Germline values: CDR1 SQVTM, CDR2 ANQGSEA. CDR3 sequence: CSVVGVGGEGGELFF. In DNA form, the CDR3 reads TGCAGCGTTGTGGGAGTAGGGGGAGAAGGCGGGGAGCTGTTTTTT.

This chain connects TRBV6-5 to TRBJ2-7, with 9 bases fitting TRBD2. The V gene end was trimmed by 2 bases and the J gene end by 3 bases; junction bases not matched to a gene: 8. Germline CDR1 and CDR2: MNHEY and SVGAGI. The CDR3 loop spans 16 amino acids. The CDR3 here is CASSYPLAGGVYEQYF. In DNA, the CDR3 is TGTGCCAGCAGTTACCCCCTGGCGGGGGGGGTCTACGAGCAGTACTTC.

The genes are TRBV2 and TRBJ2-7, with 10 bases identical to TRBD2. The CDR3 has 14 residues. The trim removed 5 bases at V and 5 bases at J, leaving 6 bases unmatched. Germline lookup yields CDR1 SNHLY and CDR2 FYNNEI. In DNA, the CDR3 is TGTGCCAGCAGTAGACTAGCGGGTGGAAACGAGCAGTACTTC. It encodes CASSRLAGGNEQYF.

In DNA form, the CDR3 reads TGTGCCTGGAGGGGACAGGGGATCTTATCCCAGCATTTT. It translates to CAWRGQGILSQHF. The chain uses TRBV30 and TRBJ1-5; TRBD1 matches 10 bases. From germline, CDR1 is GTSNPN and CDR2 SVGIG (reference sequence). Trimming removed 3 bases from V and 11 bases from J; junction bases left unmatched: 7. The CDR3 contains 13 residues.

This clone was observed once. The chain carries TRBV10-3 and TRBJ1-1, with TRBD1 matching 12 bases. V lost 8 bases to trimming and J lost 11 bases; unmatched junction nucleotides: 12. This CDR3 comprises 14 residues. Germline-derived CDR1 and CDR2 are ENHRY and SYGVKD. As DNA, the CDR3 is TGTGCCATCTCAAACGGAGGGACAGGGGGCCCCGCTTTCTTT. Translation gives CAISNGGTGGPAFF.

The CDR3 bases are TGTGCCAGCAGCTTAGCTGGCGGAGCCTACAATGAGCAGTTCTTC. Translating it yields CASSLAGGAYNEQFF. The chain has TRBV11-2 and TRBJ2-1; no clear D. The CDR3 totals 15 residues. The V end lost 1 base, the J end lost 2 bases, and 9 bases lay between the germline ends. Germline V gives CDR1 SGHAT, CDR2 FQNNGV.

This chain joins TRBV5-6 and TRBJ2-1; 12 bases agree with TRBD2. There are 19 residues in the CDR3. Looked up from germline, CDR1 is SGHDT and CDR2 is YYEEEE. V lost 3 bases and J lost 8; bases outside the gene matches: 18. CDR3 in DNA: TGTGCCAGCAGCTCGACTAGCGGGAGACACGGAGGTATCATGTATGAGCAGTTCTTC. Translated: CASSSTSGRHGGIMYEQFF.

This clone was recorded a few times. This sequence joins TRBV19 and TRBJ2-7; 9 nucleotides match TRBD1. After removal of 6 bases from V and 1 base from J, the junction contained 7 bases not matched to a gene. Germline V gene lookup returns CDR1 LNHDA and CDR2 SQIVND (reference sequence). The CDR3 is made up of 15 amino acids. The CDR3, as DNA: TGTGCCAGTAGGGAGGCCGGGACAGGGTCCTACGAGCAGTACTTC. As protein: CASREAGTGSYEQYF.

This chain links TRBV28 with TRBJ1-2; no clear D. Germline loops: CDR1 MDHEN, CDR2 SYDVKM. The CDR3 runs 11 residues. V was shortened by 3 bases and J by 8 bases, with 7 bases between the two germline ends. CDR3 protein: CASSLSLGYTF. The CDR3, as DNA: TGTGCCAGCAGTTTGTCTCTCGGCTACACCTTC.

The count of this clone is one. V gene TRBV7-9 combines with J gene TRBJ2-7, with 9 bases matching TRBD1. The CDR3 has 13 amino acids. Germline loops: CDR1 SEHNR, CDR2 FQNEAQ (reference sequence). V shed 5 bases, J shed 5 bases, and the junction held 4 bases outside the gene matches. This chain's CDR3 is CASSKDRGHEQYF. In DNA form, the CDR3 reads TGTGCCAGCAGCAAGGACAGGGGACACGAGCAGTACTTC.

The rearrangement links TRBV13 to TRBJ2-3; 9 positions agree with TRBD2. Unmatched junction bases numbered 2, after V lost 0 bases and J lost 4 bases. Germline V gene sequence: CDR1 PRHDT, CDR2 FYEKMQ (reference sequence). CDR3 length equals 15 residues. CDR3 protein: CASSLGLAGSDTQYF. The CDR3 region has the DNA TGTGCCAGCAGCTTAGGCCTAGCGGGGTCAGATACGCAGTATTTT.

This chain connects TRBV5-1 to TRBJ1-2; the D gene is possibly TRBD1 (5 bases). Trimming took off 4 bases at V and 7 bases at J, with 17 bases between the two ends. The CDR3 has 14 residues. Germline values: CDR1 SGHRS, CDR2 YFSETQ. The CDR3 spells CASSPNRGAGGYTF. CDR3 in DNA: TGCGCCAGCAGCCCGAACCGCGGGGCCGGTGGCTACACCTTC.

The genes are TRBV19 and TRBJ1-2; 8 bases line up with TRBD1. The germline CDR1 and CDR2 sequences are LNHDA and SQIVND (reference sequence). After removal of 9 bases from V and 2 bases from J, the junction contained 2 bases not matched to a gene. This CDR3 comprises 12 residues. CDR3 residues: CASRTGNYGYTF. DNA for the CDR3: TGTGCCAGCCGGACAGGGAACTATGGCTACACCTTC.

The chain uses TRBV5-4 and TRBJ1-5; D unclear. This CDR3 contains 14 residues. V was shortened by 3 bases and J by 1 base, with 8 bases between the two germline ends. Germline V gives CDR1 SGHNT, CDR2 YYREEE (reference sequence). CDR3 loop: CASSSDKSNQPQHF. The CDR3 region has the DNA TGTGCCAGCAGCTCTGACAAGAGCAATCAGCCCCAGCATTTT.

This clone was counted only a few times. V usage is TRBV5-1 and J usage is TRBJ2-7, with D possibly TRBD1 on 6 matching bases. This CDR3 has 14 amino acids. Between the trimmed V and J ends, which lost 0 bases and 4 bases, there was a span of 11 bases. In germline, CDR1 is SGHRS, CDR2 YFSETQ. CDR3: CASSLGARGYEQYF. The CDR3 DNA reads as TGCGCCAGCAGCTTGGGCGCCAGGGGTTACGAGCAGTACTTC.